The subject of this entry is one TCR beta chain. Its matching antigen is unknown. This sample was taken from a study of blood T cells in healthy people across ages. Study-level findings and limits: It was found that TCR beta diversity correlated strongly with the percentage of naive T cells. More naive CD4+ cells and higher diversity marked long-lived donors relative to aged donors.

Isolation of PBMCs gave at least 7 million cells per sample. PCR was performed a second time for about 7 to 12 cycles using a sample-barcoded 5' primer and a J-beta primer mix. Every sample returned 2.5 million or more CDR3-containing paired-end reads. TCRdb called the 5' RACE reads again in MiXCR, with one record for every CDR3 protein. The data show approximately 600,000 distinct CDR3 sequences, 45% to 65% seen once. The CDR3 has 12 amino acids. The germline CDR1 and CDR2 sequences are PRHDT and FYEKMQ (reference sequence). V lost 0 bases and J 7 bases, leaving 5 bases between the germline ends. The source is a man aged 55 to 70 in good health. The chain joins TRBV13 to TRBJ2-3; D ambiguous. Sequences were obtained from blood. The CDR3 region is CASSLGSNTQYF. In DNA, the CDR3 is TGTGCCAGCAGCTTAGGCTCTAATACGCAGTATTTT.